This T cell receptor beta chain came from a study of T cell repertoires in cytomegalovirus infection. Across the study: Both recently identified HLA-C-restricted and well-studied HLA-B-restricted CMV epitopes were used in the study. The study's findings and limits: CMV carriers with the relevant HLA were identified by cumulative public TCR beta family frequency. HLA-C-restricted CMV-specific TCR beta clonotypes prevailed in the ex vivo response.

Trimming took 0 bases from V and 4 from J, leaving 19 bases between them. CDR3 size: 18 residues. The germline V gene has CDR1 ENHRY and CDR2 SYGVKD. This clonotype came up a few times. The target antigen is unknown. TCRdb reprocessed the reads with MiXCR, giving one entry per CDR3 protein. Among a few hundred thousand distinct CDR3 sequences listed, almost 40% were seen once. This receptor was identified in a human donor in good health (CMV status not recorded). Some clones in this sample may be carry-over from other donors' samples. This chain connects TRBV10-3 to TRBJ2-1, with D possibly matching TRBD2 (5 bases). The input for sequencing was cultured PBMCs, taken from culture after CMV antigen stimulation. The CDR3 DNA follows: TGTGCCATCAGTGAGTCGACTCCAACCCTAGGCGGGTACAATGAGCAGTTCTTC. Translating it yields CAISESTPTLGGYNEQFF.